Described below is a single T cell receptor beta chain sequence and its context. Its antigen is not identified. This sample was included in a study of OX40 agonist ivuxolimab in advanced cancers. Autoimmune disease history or systemic immunosuppression was exclusionary. Produced via immunoSEQ multiplex PCR; TCRdb's table is partial and in-frame only. This sample carries 9,500 to 14,000 clones, roughly 86% of them seen once, and the ten largest clones take about 27%. Whole-study results and caveats: Both CD4+ and CD8+ T cell populations in blood had undergone clonal expansion by week 6 at 0.1 to 3.0 mg/kg.

Here the sequenced sample was CD4+ or CD8+ T cells sorted from blood, taken in a trial of the OX40 agonist ivuxolimab. The sequence came from an adult with an advanced solid tumor such as melanoma, head and neck, liver or kidney cancer.

The CDR3 is CASSLVWSEQYF. In DNA, the CDR3 is TGTGCCAGCAGCTTAGTATGGTCCGAGCAGTACTTC. The genes are TRBV7-4 and TRBJ2-5; D ambiguous. The DNA end is more similar to TRBJ2-7, so the J call may be wrong. The germline V gene has CDR1 SGHVT and CDR2 SQSDAQ. This CDR3 region has 12 residues.